Below, one TCR beta chain is given with its context. Antigen specificity is unknown. The data stem from a study of identifying expanded T cells in peripheral blood. Study-level results: Approximately 2-week clone count variance significantly increased as total template count grew. Differentially abundant clones: roughly 1.2 between replicates, approximately 16 at approximately two weeks, roughly 18 at four.

The CDR3 totals 13 residues. Trimming stripped 4 bases from V and 0 bases from J, with 8 bases between. Germline-derived CDR1 and CDR2 are SGHNT and YYREEE (reference sequence). Data came from immunoSEQ multiplex PCR; TCRdb stores just in-frame clones and leaves some out. The data contain tens of thousands of clones, about nine tenths of them seen just once; the ten biggest clones take up 2.8%. Sequenced input: blood. The origin of this receptor is a person aged 18 to 70 in good health. V gene TRBV5-4 combines with J gene TRBJ2-7; D assignment may be TRBD1 or TRBD2 (5 bases each). The CDR3 region has the DNA TGTGCCAGCAGCCGGGGACGCTCCTACGAGCAGTACTTC. Protein sequence: CASSRGRSYEQYF.